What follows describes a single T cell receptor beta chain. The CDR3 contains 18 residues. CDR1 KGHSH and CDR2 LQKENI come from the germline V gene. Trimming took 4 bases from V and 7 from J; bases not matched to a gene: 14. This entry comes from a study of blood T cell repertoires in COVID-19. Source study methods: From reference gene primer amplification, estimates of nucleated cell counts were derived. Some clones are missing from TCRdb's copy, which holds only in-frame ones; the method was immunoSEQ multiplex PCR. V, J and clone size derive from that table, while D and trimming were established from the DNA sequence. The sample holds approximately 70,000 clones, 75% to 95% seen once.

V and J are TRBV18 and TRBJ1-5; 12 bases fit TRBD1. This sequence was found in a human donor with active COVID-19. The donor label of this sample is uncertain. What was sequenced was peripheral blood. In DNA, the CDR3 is TGTGCCAGCTCACTCCTGGAGGGACAGGGGGCGTCAGGCCAGCCCCAGCATTTT. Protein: CASSLLEGQGASGQPQHF.